The 12 T cell receptor beta chains given below trace back to one sample, sequenced in a study of blood T cell repertoires in COVID-19. Data came from immunoSEQ multiplex PCR; TCRdb stores just in-frame clones and leaves some out. The table records some 300,000 clones, approximately 89% of them present only once. The sample comprised peripheral blood. The receptor source for this set is a woman younger than 45 who had recovered from COVID-19.

In the case of this clone: A much more abundant neighbour one base away suggests this may be a read error. V is TRBV6-5 and J is TRBJ2-3; 9 nucleotides match TRBD2. CDR1 is MNHEY and CDR2 is SVGAGI in the germline V gene. Trimming at V came to 5 bases and at J to 2 bases, leaving 2 bases not matched to a gene. CDR3 length: 14 residues. The chain's CDR3 is CASSQRGATDTQYF. The CDR3 DNA sequence: TGTGCCAGCAGTCAGCGGGGGGCCACAGATACGCAGTATTTT.

CDR3 DNA sequence: TGTGCCAGCAGCTCCGAGCCCACCGGGGAGCTGTTTTTT. Translating gives CASSSEPTGELFF. V and J are TRBV5-4 and TRBJ2-2; D unclear. CDR1 is SGHNT, CDR2 YYREEE, per germline (reference sequence). The germline V and J ends were trimmed by 3 bases and 4 bases, with 7 bases remaining between them. CDR3 length equals 13 residues.

The genes are TRBV13 and TRBJ2-3; 7 bases are shared with TRBD1. The CDR3 extends over 17 amino acids. Germline loops: CDR1 PRHDT, CDR2 FYEKMQ (reference sequence). V was clipped by 3 bases and J by 3 bases; unmatched bases: 12. CDR3: CASSLDPLGGVTDTQYF. The CDR3 DNA sequence: TGTGCCAGCAGCTTGGACCCTTTAGGGGGCGTAACAGATACGCAGTATTTT.

The gene calls are TRBV28 and TRBJ1-6, with no clear D. With 10 bases removed from V and 0 bases from J, the gap between germline ends came to 13 bases. The CDR3 contains 15 residues. The germline gives CDR1 MDHEN, CDR2 SYDVKM. CDR3: CATGRGSSYNSPLHF. The CDR3 nucleotides are TGTGCCACCGGGAGAGGGAGCTCCTATAATTCACCCCTCCACTTT.

This chain connects TRBV28 to TRBJ1-1; 8 bases align to TRBD1. This CDR3 comprises 14 residues. V gave up 8 bases and J gave up 6 bases; unmatched junction bases: 11. The V gene's germline CDR1 is MDHEN and CDR2 SYDVKM. This CDR3 reads CASVQGGRTPEAFF. CDR3 nucleotides: TGTGCCAGCGTACAGGGGGGTCGGACCCCTGAAGCTTTCTTT.

The count of this clone is one. The V gene is TRBV5-4, the J gene TRBJ1-1; no firm D call. This CDR3 spans 13 amino acids. V shed 4 bases and J shed 2 bases, with 9 bases lying between them. Germline CDR1 is SGHNT and CDR2 is YYREEE (reference sequence). DNA for the CDR3: TGTGCCAGCAGCGTCCGGGATAACACTGAAGCTTTCTTT. Translated: CASSVRDNTEAFF.

This chain connects TRBV5-6 to TRBJ2-7; TRBD2 matches at 9 bases. Germline V CDR1 and CDR2: SGHDT, YYEEEE. The junction had 12 bases not matched to a gene; V was cut back by 4 bases and J by 4 bases. The CDR3 has 16 amino acids. The CDR3 nucleotides read TGTGCCAGCAGCCTACTTGGCGGCGGGGGGGGGTACGAGCAGTACTTC. This encodes CASSLLGGGGGYEQYF.

The chain joins TRBV10-3 to TRBJ1-5, with 8 nucleotides matching TRBD1. The CDR3 spans 18 residues. CDR1 is ENHRY, CDR2 SYGVKD, per germline. V was pared by 0 bases and J by 3 bases, with 10 bases of the junction left unmatched. The CDR3 is CAISESRGRGQDNQPQHF. The CDR3, as DNA: TGTGCCATCAGTGAGTCGAGGGGCAGGGGGCAGGACAATCAGCCCCAGCATTTT.

The chain recombines TRBV29-1 with TRBJ2-3; 14 nucleotides line up with TRBD2. The CDR3 spans 14 residues. Per germline, CDR1 SQVTM and CDR2 ANQGSEA. The junction had 4 bases not matched to a gene; V was cut back by 7 bases and J by 4 bases. CDR3: CSGGLAGGPDTQYF. CDR3 bases: TGCAGCGGAGGACTAGCGGGGGGCCCAGATACGCAGTATTTT.

CDR3 DNA sequence: TGTGCCAGCTGTCTTTCTGCAACTAATGAAAAACTGTTTTTT. Encoded protein: CASCLSATNEKLFF. V and J are TRBV6-5 and TRBJ1-4, with unresolved D. The ends were cut back, 8 bases at V and 0 bases at J, with 10 bases in the middle. The CDR3 consists of 14 residues. The V gene's germline CDR1 is MNHEY and CDR2 SVGAGI.

The rearrangement uses TRBV6-5 and TRBJ2-3; a possible D gene is TRBD1 (5 bases). Germline loops: CDR1 MNHEY, CDR2 SVGAGI. The CDR3 sequence is 14 residues long. With 6 bases removed from V and 2 bases from J, the gap between germline ends came to 12 bases. CDR3 sequence: CASSDLGPTDTQYF. In DNA, the CDR3 is TGTGCCAGCAGCGATTTGGGGCCCACAGATACGCAGTATTTT.

The J gene is TRBJ1-2, the V gene TRBV28; TRBD1 matches at 9 bases. The CDR3 runs 15 residues. V was pared by 5 bases and J by 3 bases, with 7 bases of the junction left unmatched. CDR1 is MDHEN and CDR2 is SYDVKM in the germline V gene. CDR3 coding DNA: TGTGCCAGCAGTAAAGCGGGACAGGGATACTATGGCTACACCTTC. Translation gives CASSKAGQGYYGYTF.